What follows is one TCR beta chain and its context. Antigen unknown. Germline V gene lookup returns CDR1 MNHEY and CDR2 SMNVEV (reference sequence). V shed 4 bases and J 4 bases; nucleotides not matched to a gene: 24. The CDR3 runs 20 residues. This sample was included in a study of cytomegalovirus exposure and HLA in healthy donors. A multiplex PCR was run with 60 Vbeta primers and 13 Jbeta primers. Only in-frame clones appear in the TCRdb table, and some are missing; sequencing was by immunoSEQ multiplex PCR. The sample records about 120,000 clones, 81% being singletons. Findings and caveats of the study: Most TCR beta V segments were productive about 90% or about 30% of the time in an earlier analysis. Later analysis identified some 16,000 TCR beta sequences associated with HLA alleles, using a false discovery rate threshold of 0.05.

This TCR was sampled from a man aged 18 to 29 in good health and CMV-seronegative. V gene TRBV27 combines with J gene TRBJ1-2, with 7 nucleotides matching TRBD1. Sequenced: PBMCs. CDR3 amino acids: CASSSQRGDRFNPASYGYTF. The CDR3, as DNA: TGTGCCAGCAGTTCACAAAGAGGGGACAGATTCAACCCCGCGTCCTATGGCTACACCTTC.